This T cell receptor (beta chain) was sequenced during a study of CD4+ T cells in melanoma. Of note for this clone: Antigen specificity is unknown.

Produced via immunoSEQ multiplex PCR; TCRdb's table is partial and in-frame only. The sample lists 9,000 to 13,000 clones, just over 65% occurring once. Germline V CDR1 and CDR2: LNHDA, SQIVND (reference sequence). This CDR3 has 13 residues. Trimming stripped 5 bases from V and 4 bases from J, with 11 bases between. Whole-study results and caveats: Neoantigen-specific CD4+ T cells in melanoma reportedly had diverse differentiation states. CD8+ T cell, macrophage and B cell function reportedly correlated with neoantigen-specific CD4+ T cells.

This TCR came from a human donor with melanoma. The V call is TRBV19, the J call TRBJ1-1; TRBD1 is a possible D gene (6 bases). The sample consisted of cells from a culture (not recorded whether cultured in vitro). CDR3 bases: TGTGCCAGTAGTTTTTCAGGGGCCACTGAAGCTTTCTTT. It specifies CASSFSGATEAFF.